The clone carrying this T cell receptor (beta chain) was picked up a small number of times. Its antigen is still unknown. The data derive from a study of T cell responses to AZD1222 COVID-19 vaccine. The study, taken as a whole, reports: Regions 160-218 and 743-854 held dominance among vaccine-associated CD4 TCRs, which spanned spike. Unmutated regions of variants are reportedly targeted by nearly half of spike-specific TCRs. Donors in the cohort were predominantly white British and more often female, and clonal diversity was possibly underestimated. Among AZD1222 vaccinees, only five to seven were seropositive at baseline.

The assay was immunoSEQ multiplex PCR, and TCRdb's table has in-frame clones only and misses some. The table shows 100,000 to 150,000 clones, with roughly 91% occurring only once. This CDR3 is built from 14 residues. Germline V gene data show CDR1 as KGHSH and CDR2 as LQKENI. The V gene lost 3 bases and the J gene lost 4 bases, with 10 bases spanning the gap. The chain is built from TRBV18 and TRBJ2-1; D gene unclear. The sample in question was peripheral blood, obtained on day 0 of MenACWY control vaccination. This TCR came from an adult in good health. This CDR3 is CASSPSQIYNEQFF. In DNA, the CDR3 is TGTGCCAGCTCACCGTCCCAGATTTACAATGAGCAGTTCTTC.